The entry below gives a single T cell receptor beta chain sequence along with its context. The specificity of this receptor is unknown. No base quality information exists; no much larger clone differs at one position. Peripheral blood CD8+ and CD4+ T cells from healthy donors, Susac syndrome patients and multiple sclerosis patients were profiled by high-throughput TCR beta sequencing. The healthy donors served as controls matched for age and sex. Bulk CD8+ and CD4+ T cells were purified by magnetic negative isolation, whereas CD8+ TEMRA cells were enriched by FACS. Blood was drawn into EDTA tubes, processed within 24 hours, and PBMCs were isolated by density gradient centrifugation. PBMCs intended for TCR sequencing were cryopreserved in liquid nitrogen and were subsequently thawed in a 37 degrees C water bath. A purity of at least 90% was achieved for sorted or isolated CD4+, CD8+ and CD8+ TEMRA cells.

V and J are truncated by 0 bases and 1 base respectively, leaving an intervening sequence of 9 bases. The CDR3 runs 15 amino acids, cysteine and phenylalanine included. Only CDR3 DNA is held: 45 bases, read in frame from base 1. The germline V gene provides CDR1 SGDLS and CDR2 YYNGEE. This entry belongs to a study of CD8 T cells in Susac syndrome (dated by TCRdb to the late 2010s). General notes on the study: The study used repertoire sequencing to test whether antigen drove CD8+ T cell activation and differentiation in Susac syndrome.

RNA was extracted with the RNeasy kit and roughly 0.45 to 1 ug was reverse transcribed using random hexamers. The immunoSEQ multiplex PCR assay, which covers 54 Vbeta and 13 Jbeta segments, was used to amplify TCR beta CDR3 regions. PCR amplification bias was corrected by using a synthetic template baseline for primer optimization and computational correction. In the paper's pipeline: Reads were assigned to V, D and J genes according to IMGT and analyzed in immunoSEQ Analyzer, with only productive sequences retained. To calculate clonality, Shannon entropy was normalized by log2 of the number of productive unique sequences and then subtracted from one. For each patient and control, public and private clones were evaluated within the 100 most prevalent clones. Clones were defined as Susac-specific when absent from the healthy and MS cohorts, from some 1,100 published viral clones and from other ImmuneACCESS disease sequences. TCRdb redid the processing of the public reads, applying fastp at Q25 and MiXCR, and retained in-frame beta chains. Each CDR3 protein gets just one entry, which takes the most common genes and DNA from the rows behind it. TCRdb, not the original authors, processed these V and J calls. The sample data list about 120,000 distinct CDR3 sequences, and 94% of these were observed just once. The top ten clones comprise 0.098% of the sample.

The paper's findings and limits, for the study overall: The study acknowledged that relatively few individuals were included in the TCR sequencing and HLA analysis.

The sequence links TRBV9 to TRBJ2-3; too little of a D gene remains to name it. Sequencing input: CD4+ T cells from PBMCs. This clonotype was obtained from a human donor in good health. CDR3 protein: CASSVVSAGTDTQYF. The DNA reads TGTGCCAGCAGCGTAGTATCGGCGGGCACAGATACGCAGTATTTT.